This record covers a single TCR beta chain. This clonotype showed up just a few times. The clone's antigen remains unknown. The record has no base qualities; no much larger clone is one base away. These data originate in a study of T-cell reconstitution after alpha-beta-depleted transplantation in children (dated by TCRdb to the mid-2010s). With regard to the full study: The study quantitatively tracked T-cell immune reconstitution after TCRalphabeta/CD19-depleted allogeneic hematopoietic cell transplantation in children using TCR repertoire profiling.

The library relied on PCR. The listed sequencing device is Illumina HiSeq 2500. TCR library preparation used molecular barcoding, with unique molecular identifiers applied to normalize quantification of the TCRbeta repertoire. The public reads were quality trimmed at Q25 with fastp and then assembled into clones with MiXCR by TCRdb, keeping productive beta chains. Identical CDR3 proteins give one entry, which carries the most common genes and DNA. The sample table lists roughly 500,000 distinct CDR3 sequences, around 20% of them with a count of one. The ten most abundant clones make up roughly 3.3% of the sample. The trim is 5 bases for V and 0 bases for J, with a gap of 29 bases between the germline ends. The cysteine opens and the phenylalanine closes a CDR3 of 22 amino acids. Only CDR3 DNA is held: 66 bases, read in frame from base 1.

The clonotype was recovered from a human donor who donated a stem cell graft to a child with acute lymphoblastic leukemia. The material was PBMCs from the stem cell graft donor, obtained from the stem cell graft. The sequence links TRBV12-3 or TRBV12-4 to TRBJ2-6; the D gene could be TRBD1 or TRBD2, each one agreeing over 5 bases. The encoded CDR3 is CASSITLGAATDRFSGANVLTF. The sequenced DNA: TGTGCCAGCAGTATTACTTTGGGAGCAGCGACAGATAGATTCTCTGGGGCCAACGTCCTGACTTTC.